Shown below are 30 T cell receptor beta chains from a single sample sequenced in a study of shared clonotypes between healthy human individuals. The table came from immunoSEQ multiplex PCR; TCRdb's copy has only in-frame clones and leaves some out. Among approximately 2,300,000 clones listed, about nine tenths were seen once. Sequencing was carried out using naive CD4+ T cells from PBMCs. Subset here: CD45RA+ positively selected. All receptors derive from a man younger than 30 in good health. Some clones in this sample may be carry-over from other donors' samples.

V is TRBV7-6 and J is TRBJ2-7, with 14 bases identical to TRBD2. Germline CDR1 reads SGHVS; CDR2 reads FNYEAQ. J gave up 7 bases and V 3 bases, and 8 bases lay outside the gene matches. This CDR3 is 16 amino acids long. CDR3 sequence: CASSLGLAGALGEQYF. The CDR3, as DNA: TGTGCCAGCAGCTTGGGACTAGCGGGAGCCCTTGGTGAGCAGTACTTC. Together with reference TRBV7-6 and TRBJ2-7, the CDR3 gives the full variable domain: GAGVSQSPRYKVTKRGQDVALRCDPISGHVSLYWYRQALGQGPEFLTYFNYEAQQDKSGLPNDRFSAERPEGSISTLTIQRTEQRDSAMYRCASSLGLAGALGEQYFGPGTRLTVT.

This chain connects TRBV19 to TRBJ2-7, with a weak D call TRBD2 (5 bases). The germline V and J ends were trimmed by 4 bases and 7 bases, with 23 bases remaining between them. CDR1 LNHDA and CDR2 SQIVND come from the germline V gene (reference sequence). CDR3 length: 16 amino acids. CDR3 nucleotides: TGTGCCAGTAGTAAGGCGAGGATGGCCCCTAGAGGGGAGCAGTACTTC. Translation: CASSKARMAPRGEQYF.

The CDR3 sequence is CASSFGAANYGYTF. DNA of the CDR3: TGTGCCAGCAGCTTCGGGGCAGCTAACTATGGCTACACCTTC. V usage is TRBV11-2 and J usage is TRBJ1-2; D is possibly TRBD1 (5 bases). The CDR3 loop spans 14 amino acids. The V gene lost 3 bases and the J gene lost 0 bases, with 8 bases spanning the gap. Germline CDR1 reads SGHAT; CDR2 reads FQNNGV.

To note about this clone: The sample contains more than one DNA sequence encoding this CDR3. The chain employs TRBV20-1 and TRBJ2-7, with D perhaps TRBD2 (6 bases). The CDR3 runs 11 residues. With 6 bases removed from V and 3 bases from J, the gap between germline ends came to 9 bases. CDR1 and CDR2 from the germline V gene are DFQATT and SNEGSKA (reference sequence). The CDR3, as DNA: TGCAGTGCCCGGGAGATCTACGAGCAGTACTTC. Its protein product is CSAREIYEQYF.

This chain uses TRBV28 with TRBJ2-2; 15 nucleotides align to TRBD2. The CDR3 length is 18 residues. Germline CDR1 and CDR2: MDHEN and SYDVKM. The trim removed 6 bases at V and 7 bases at J, leaving 12 bases unmatched. The CDR3: CASSPRTSGRALSGELFF. CDR3 bases: TGTGCCAGCAGCCCTCGGACTAGCGGGAGGGCCTTGAGCGGGGAGCTGTTTTTT.

This sequence joins TRBV7-2 and TRBJ2-3; the match to TRBD1 covers 7 bases. CDR3 length: 15 amino acids. The germline V gene has CDR1 SGHTA and CDR2 FQGNSA. The junction had 2 bases not matched to a gene; V was cut back by 1 base and J by 1 base. CDR3 DNA sequence: TGTGCCAGCAGCTTAGACACAGGGGGCACAGATACGCAGTATTTT. This gives the protein CASSLDTGGTDTQYF.

On this clone: The same CDR3 arises from other DNA sequences in this sample as well. This CDR3 is CASSYAGGEQYF. CDR3 bases: TGTGCCAGCAGTTACGCAGGGGGGGAGCAGTACTTC. This chain connects TRBV6-5 to TRBJ2-7; D possibly corresponds to TRBD1 (7 bases). Deletions cut 2 bases from V and 7 bases from J, with 9 bases between. CDR3 size: 12 residues. CDR1 is MNHEY, CDR2 SVGAGI, per germline.

This clone was seen a single time. This same CDR3 is encoded by further DNA sequences in the sample. The rearrangement links TRBV9 to TRBJ2-3; D remains unclear. Trimming left V 0 bases short and J 0 bases short, with 5 bases between. The CDR3 has 14 residues. In germline, CDR1 is SGDLS, CDR2 YYNGEE. DNA for the CDR3: TGTGCCAGCAGCGTAGGTCCAAGCACAGATACGCAGTATTTT. Its translation: CASSVGPSTDTQYF.

This clone was observed a few times. This chain connects TRBV6-5 to TRBJ2-7, with TRBD1 matching over 11 bases. Germline V gene data show CDR1 as MNHEY and CDR2 as SVGAGI. This CDR3 comprises 12 residues. V dropped 7 bases and J dropped 5; count of bases not matched to a gene: 1. CDR3 DNA sequence: TGTGCCAGCAAGGACAGGGGGCACGAGCAGTACTTC. Its translation is CASKDRGHEQYF.

The J gene is TRBJ2-7, the V gene TRBV10-1, with D perhaps being TRBD1 or TRBD2 (5 bases each). Germline lookup yields CDR1 WNHNN and CDR2 SYGVQD (reference sequence). This CDR3 is built from 13 residues. CDR3 residues: CASWRQGPYEQYF. The CDR3, as DNA: TGCGCGTCTTGGCGGCAGGGACCCTACGAGCAGTACTTC.

The chain has TRBV18 and TRBJ2-2, with 8 bases identical to TRBD1. CDR1 and CDR2 (germline): KGHSH, LQKENI. V trimming: 3 bases; J trimming: 4 bases; junction bases outside the gene matches: 7. CDR3 length: 16 amino acids. CDR3 sequence reads: CASSPGQGQLTGELFF. The CDR3, as DNA: TGTGCCAGCTCACCTGGACAGGGCCAACTCACCGGGGAGCTGTTTTTT.

The CDR3 loop is CASASRNYGYTF. The CDR3 DNA is TGTGCCAGCGCGAGTCGGAACTATGGCTACACCTTC. The chain links TRBV6-5 to TRBJ1-2; no clear D gene. Between the trimmed V and J ends, which lost 8 bases and 2 bases, there was a span of 9 bases. The V gene's germline CDR1 is MNHEY and CDR2 SVGAGI. This CDR3 has 12 residues.

This chain joins TRBV5-6 and TRBJ2-4; 7 nucleotides align to TRBD1. Unmatched junction bases numbered 7, after V lost 4 bases and J lost 0 bases. Germline V CDR1 and CDR2: SGHDT, YYEEEE. This CDR3 comprises 16 residues. The CDR3 sequence is CASSLGQIIAKNIQYF. In DNA, the CDR3 is TGTGCCAGCAGCCTGGGACAGATCATAGCCAAAAACATTCAGTACTTC.

V and J are TRBV18 and TRBJ2-3; 8 bases are a match to TRBD2. Germline CDR1 and CDR2: KGHSH and LQKENI. The J segment lost 2 bases and the V segment lost 1 base, leaving 2 bases of the junction unmatched. CDR3 length: 15 amino acids. CDR3 sequence (DNA): TGTGCCAGCTCACCACAAGCGGGAGCCACAGATACGCAGTATTTT. Translation: CASSPQAGATDTQYF.

The chain combines TRBV29-1 with TRBJ2-1, with 9 positions matching TRBD2. The CDR3 is 13 amino acids. Germline V gene lookup returns CDR1 SQVTM and CDR2 ANQGSEA. The V and J ends lost 7 bases and 5 bases, in that order; junction bases with no gene match: 6. The CDR3 DNA reads TGCAGCGCCGGGACTAGCTGGGACAATGAGCAGTTCTTC. As protein: CSAGTSWDNEQFF.

Here the CDR3 reads CASSELPRANYGYTF. The CDR3 bases are TGTGCCAGCAGCGAACTGCCGAGGGCTAACTATGGCTACACCTTC. The chain links TRBV5-6 to TRBJ1-2; no reliable D call. Trimming stripped 4 bases from V and 0 bases from J, with 13 bases between. Per the germline V gene, CDR1 is SGHDT and CDR2 is YYEEEE. This CDR3 region has 15 residues. The whole variable domain, remainder taken from reference TRBV5-6 and TRBJ1-2, is DAGVTQSPTHLIKTRGQQVTLRCSPKSGHDTVSWYQQALGQGPQFIFQYYEEEERQRGNFPDRFSGHQFPNYSSELNVNALLLGDSALYLCASSELPRANYGYTFGSGTRLTVV.

The chain has TRBV5-4 and TRBJ2-5, with a tentative D call TRBD1 (6 bases). This CDR3 has 16 amino acids. Germline V CDR1 and CDR2: SGHNT, YYREEE (reference sequence). Trimming removed 4 bases from V and 5 bases from J, with 21 bases in between. The CDR3 reads CASSDTSTGTRETQYF. For the CDR3, the DNA is TGTGCCAGCAGCGATACATCAACAGGGACACGGGAGACCCAGTACTTC.

J is TRBJ1-2 and V is TRBV6-1, with a possible D match to TRBD1 (6 bases). Trimming removed 2 bases from V and 6 bases from J, with 13 bases in between. The CDR3 has 14 amino acids. Germline V lookup: CDR1 MNHNS, CDR2 SASEGT. The CDR3 sequence: CASSERRQGHGYTF. The CDR3, as DNA: TGTGCCAGCAGTGAAAGGAGGCAGGGGCATGGCTACACCTTC.

The gene calls are TRBV5-8 and TRBJ1-5; D unclear. Germline loops: CDR1 SGHTS, CDR2 YDEGEE. V lost 1 base to trimming and J lost 2 bases, with 10 bases between them. The CDR3 loop spans 15 amino acids. This CDR3 reads CASSLLWGGNQPQHF. In DNA form, the CDR3 reads TGTGCCAGCAGCTTGTTGTGGGGTGGCAATCAGCCCCAGCATTTT.

The chain couples TRBV7-3 to TRBJ2-1; TRBD2 aligns across 9 bases. Germline CDR1 is SGHTA and CDR2 is FQGTGA. Germline trimming cut 5 bases from V and 9 bases from J; bases unmatched to any gene: 11. The CDR3 runs 15 residues. This CDR3 is CASSPGRVAGAEQFF. CDR3 in DNA: TGTGCCAGCAGCCCTGGGAGGGTAGCGGGAGCTGAGCAGTTCTTC.

The chain joins TRBV7-2 to TRBJ2-3; the match to TRBD1 covers 7 bases. Per germline, CDR1 SGHTA and CDR2 FQGNSA. With 3 bases clipped from V and 0 bases from J, the junction kept 3 bases outside the gene matches. CDR3 length: 15 residues. The DNA of the CDR3 is TGTGCCAGCAGCTTCTGGGACAGAAGCACAGATACGCAGTATTTT. This sequence encodes CASSFWDRSTDTQYF. The full variable domain, in which reference TRBV7-2 and TRBJ2-3 provide the parts outside the CDR3, is GAGVSQSPSNKVTEKGKDVELRCDPISGHTALYWYRQSLGQGLEFLIYFQGNSAPDKSGLPSDRFSAERTGGSVSTLTIQRTQQEDSAVYLCASSFWDRSTDTQYFGPGTRLTVL.

This chain joins TRBV25-1 and TRBJ2-7; 7 bases line up with TRBD1. The junction had 7 bases not matched to a gene; V was cut back by 5 bases and J by 0 bases. Germline lookup yields CDR1 MGHDK and CDR2 SYGVNS. The CDR3 covers 15 residues. The CDR3 DNA reads as TGTGCCAGCAGTACGACAGGGAGAGTCTCCTACGAGCAGTACTTC. It specifies CASSTTGRVSYEQYF.

The V and J genes are TRBV27 and TRBJ1-1; D is perhaps TRBD1 (5 bases). Trimming shortened V by 6 bases and J by 5 bases, and 22 bases separated the two germline ends. Germline V gene data show CDR1 as MNHEY and CDR2 as SMNVEV (reference sequence). The CDR3 sequence is 16 residues long. The CDR3 region has the DNA TGTGCCAGCAGCCCACTTTCAAATATCTGGGGGACTGAAGCTTTCTTT. Its translation: CASSPLSNIWGTEAFF.

The chain has TRBV6-6 and TRBJ2-4; 7 nucleotides agree with TRBD1. The CDR3 length is 12 residues. Germline-derived CDR1 and CDR2 are MNHNY and SVGAGI (reference sequence). Trimming cost V 8 bases and J 11 bases; bases outside gene matches: 9. This chain's CDR3 is CASQRTGRVQYF. In DNA, the CDR3 is TGTGCCAGCCAGAGGACAGGCCGAGTTCAGTACTTC.

The CDR3 loop is CASSLLTDSYEQYF. The CDR3 region has the DNA TGTGCCAGCAGCTTATTGACAGATTCCTACGAGCAGTACTTC. V is TRBV7-9 and J is TRBJ2-7; D is perhaps TRBD1 (5 bases). V was trimmed by 2 bases and J by 1 base, leaving 9 bases between them. The CDR3 length is 14 residues. Germline CDR1 reads SEHNR; CDR2 reads FQNEAQ (reference sequence).

This chain joins TRBV11-1 and TRBJ2-2; TRBD1 is a possible D gene (6 bases). The CDR3 sequence is 16 residues long. V lost 3 bases, J lost 0 bases, and 11 bases lay in between. Germline V gene data show CDR1 as SGHAT and CDR2 as FQDESV (reference sequence). The CDR3 DNA reads as TGTGCCAGCAGCTTCCAGGGGTTCTCGAACACCGGGGAGCTGTTTTTT. Translated: CASSFQGFSNTGELFF.

V gene TRBV18 combines with J gene TRBJ2-5, with 11 bases identical to TRBD2. The CDR3 is made up of 16 amino acids. Germline V CDR1 and CDR2: KGHSH, LQKENI. The V gene end was trimmed by 5 bases and the J gene end by 5 bases; junction bases not matched to a gene: 10. DNA of the CDR3: TGTGCCAGCTCAAGATTAGCGGGAGGGCCTATGGAGACCCAGTACTTC. Amino acid sequence: CASSRLAGGPMETQYF.

A remark on this clone: The sample contains more than one DNA sequence encoding this CDR3. The rearrangement joins TRBV5-1 to TRBJ2-1, with 10 bases aligning to TRBD2. CDR1 is SGHRS and CDR2 is YFSETQ in the germline V gene. This CDR3 is 15 amino acids long. V dropped 4 bases and J dropped 2; count of bases not matched to a gene: 3. CDR3 loop: CASSTGLAAYNEQFF. The DNA for the CDR3 is TGCGCCAGCAGCACTGGACTAGCGGCCTACAATGAGCAGTTCTTC.

The chain uses TRBV9 and TRBJ1-1; TRBD1 matches at 8 bases. Germline loops: CDR1 SGDLS, CDR2 YYNGEE. The CDR3 runs 14 residues. Trimming at V came to 0 bases and at J to 8 bases, leaving 6 bases not matched to a gene. The CDR3 coding sequence is TGTGCCAGCAGCGTAGTAGGACAGGGATCCGAAGCTTTCTTT. Residues: CASSVVGQGSEAFF.

V and J are TRBV5-1 and TRBJ1-1; TRBD1 aligns across 7 bases. After removal of 4 bases from V and 0 bases from J, the junction contained 9 bases not matched to a gene. Germline V gives CDR1 SGHRS, CDR2 YFSETQ. The CDR3 is 16 residues long. The CDR3 loop is CASSRQGIALNTEAFF. The CDR3 nucleotides are TGCGCCAGCAGCAGACAGGGAATAGCCTTGAACACTGAAGCTTTCTTT.